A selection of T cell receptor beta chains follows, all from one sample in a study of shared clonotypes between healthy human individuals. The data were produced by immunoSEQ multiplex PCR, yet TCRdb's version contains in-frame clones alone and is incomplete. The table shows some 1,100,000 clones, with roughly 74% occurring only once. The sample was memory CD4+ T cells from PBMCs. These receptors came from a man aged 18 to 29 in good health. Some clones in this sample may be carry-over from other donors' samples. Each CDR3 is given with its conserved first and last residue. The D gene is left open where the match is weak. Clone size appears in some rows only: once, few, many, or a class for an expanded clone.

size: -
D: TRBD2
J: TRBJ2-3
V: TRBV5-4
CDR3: CASSSPWQGGDTQYF
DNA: TGTGCCAGCAGCAGCCCCTGGCAGGGAGGGGATACGCAGTATTTT

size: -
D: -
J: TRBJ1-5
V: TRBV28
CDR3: CASRPPGRGLGNQPQHF
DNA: TGTGCCAGCAGACCACCAGGCAGGGGTCTTGGCAATCAGCCCCAGCATTTT

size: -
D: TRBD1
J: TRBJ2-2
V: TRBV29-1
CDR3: CSGQTGGFTGELFF
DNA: TGCAGCGGGCAGACAGGGGGCTTTACCGGGGAGCTGTTTTTT

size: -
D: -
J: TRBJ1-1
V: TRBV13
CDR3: CASSYSSVNGNIAEAFF
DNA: TGTGCCAGCAGCTATTCCTCAGTGAACGGGAACATTGCTGAAGCTTTCTTT

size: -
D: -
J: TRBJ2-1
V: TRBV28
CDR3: CASTSLFRGYNEQFF
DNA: TGTGCCAGCACTTCCCTCTTTCGGGGATACAATGAGCAGTTCTTC

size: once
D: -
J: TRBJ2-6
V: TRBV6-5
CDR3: CASTEYSGANVLTF
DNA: TGTGCCAGCACAGAATACTCTGGGGCCAACGTCCTGACTTTC

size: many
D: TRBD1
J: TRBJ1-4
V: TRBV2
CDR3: CASSGRGRVEKLFF
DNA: TGTGCCAGCAGTGGCAGGGGGCGAGTTGAAAAACTGTTTTTT

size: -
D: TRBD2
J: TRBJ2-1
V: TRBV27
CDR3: CASSLGLAGKFSSYNEQFF
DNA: TGTGCCAGCAGTTTGGGACTAGCGGGGAAGTTTAGCTCCTACAATGAGCAGTTCTTC

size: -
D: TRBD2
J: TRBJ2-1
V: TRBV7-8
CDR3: CASSLGLALYNEQFF
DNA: TGTGCCAGCAGCTTGGGACTAGCGCTTTACAATGAGCAGTTCTTC

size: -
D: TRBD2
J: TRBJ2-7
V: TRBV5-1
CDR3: CASRLAGGPASYEQYF
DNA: TGCGCCAGCAGACTAGCGGGGGGCCCAGCCTCCTACGAGCAGTACTTC

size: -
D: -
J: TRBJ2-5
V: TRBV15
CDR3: CATSSPTSRPYF
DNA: TGTGCCACCAGCAGCCCGACGAGTAGGCCTTACTTC

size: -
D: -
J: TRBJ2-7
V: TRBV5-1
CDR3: CASSPRGSGRSYEQYF
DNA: TGCGCCAGCAGCCCCCGTGGATCGGGACGCTCCTACGAGCAGTACTTC

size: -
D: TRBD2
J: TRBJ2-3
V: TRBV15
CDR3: CATSSTSGSTDTQYF
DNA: TGTGCCACCAGCTCGACTAGCGGAAGCACAGATACGCAGTATTTT

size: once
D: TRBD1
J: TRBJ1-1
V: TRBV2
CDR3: CASSPDRATEAFF
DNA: TGTGCCAGCAGCCCCGACAGGGCTACTGAAGCTTTCTTT

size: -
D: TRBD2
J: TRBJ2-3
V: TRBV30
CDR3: CAGSGTSSDTQYF
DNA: TGTGCCGGGAGCGGGACTAGCTCGGATACGCAGTATTTT